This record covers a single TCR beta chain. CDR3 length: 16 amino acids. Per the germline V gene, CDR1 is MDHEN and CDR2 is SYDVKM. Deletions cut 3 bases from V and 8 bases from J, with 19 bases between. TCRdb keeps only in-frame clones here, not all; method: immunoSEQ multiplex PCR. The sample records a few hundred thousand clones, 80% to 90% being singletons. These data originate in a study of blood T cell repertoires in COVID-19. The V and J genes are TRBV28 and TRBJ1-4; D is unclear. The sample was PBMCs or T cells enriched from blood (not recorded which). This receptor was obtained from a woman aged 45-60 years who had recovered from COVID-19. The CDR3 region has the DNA TGTGCCAGCAGTTTCCGCCCGGGGAGAGAGGGCGAAAAACTGTTTTTT. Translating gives CASSFRPGREGEKLFF.